The entry below gives a single T cell receptor (beta chain) sequence along with its context. The CDR3 runs to 18 residues. The germline gives CDR1 SGHNT, CDR2 YENEEA. Trimming took 1 base from V and 0 from J; bases not matched to a gene: 6. Assay used: immunoSEQ multiplex PCR; TCRdb lists only in-frame clones, some missing. Of about 310,000 clones in the sample, 70% to 90% were seen once. The source of the sample is a study of blood T cell repertoires in COVID-19. The sequencing sample was made of PBMCs or T cells enriched from blood (not recorded which). The TCR originated in a man younger than 45 who had recovered from COVID-19. The rearrangement links TRBV11-3 to TRBJ2-3; TRBD2 matches at 11 bases. The CDR3 sequence: CASSLGTSGGPSTDTQYF. CDR3 sequence (DNA): TGTGCCAGCAGCTTAGGTACTAGCGGGGGCCCTAGCACAGATACGCAGTATTTT.